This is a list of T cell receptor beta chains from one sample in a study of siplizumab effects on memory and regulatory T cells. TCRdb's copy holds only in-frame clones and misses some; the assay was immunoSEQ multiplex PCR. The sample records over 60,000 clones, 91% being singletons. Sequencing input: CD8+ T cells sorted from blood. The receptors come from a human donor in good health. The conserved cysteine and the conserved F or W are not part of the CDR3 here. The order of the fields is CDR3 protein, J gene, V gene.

cdr3_aa: ASSLASGRPYNEQF; j_call: TRBJ2-1; v_call: TRBV11-3
cdr3_aa: ATTQGTSYEQY; j_call: TRBJ2-7; v_call: TRBV15
cdr3_aa: ASSESGGDSPLH; j_call: TRBJ1-6; v_call: TRBV25-1
cdr3_aa: ASRSGPTEAF; j_call: TRBJ1-1; v_call: TRBV6-1
cdr3_aa: ASSLGFREQY; j_call: TRBJ2-7; v_call: TRBV7-3
cdr3_aa: ASSSRGTSQETQY; j_call: TRBJ2-5; v_call: TRBV7-9
cdr3_aa: SVMTSGFTTDTQY; j_call: TRBJ2-3; v_call: TRBV29-1
cdr3_aa: ASSYTTGLNEQY; j_call: TRBJ2-7; v_call: TRBV7-8
cdr3_aa: ASGPGQATYEQY; j_call: TRBJ2-7; v_call: TRBV19
cdr3_aa: ASSQEGAFNSPLH; j_call: TRBJ1-6; v_call: TRBV14
cdr3_aa: VSSSRTGTTDTQY; j_call: TRBJ2-3; v_call: TRBV7-9
cdr3_aa: SVVGSMSSGYEQY; j_call: TRBJ2-7; v_call: TRBV29-1
cdr3_aa: ASKKGTPYPNQQPQH; j_call: TRBJ1-5; v_call: TRBV2
cdr3_aa: ASSPFRGQETQY; j_call: TRBJ2-5; v_call: TRBV7-8
cdr3_aa: ASSQTQSSYNEQF; j_call: TRBJ2-1; v_call: TRBV4-1
cdr3_aa: ASSNEGGEVRTEAF; j_call: TRBJ1-1; v_call: TRBV21-1
cdr3_aa: ASSLTGTGDIQY; j_call: TRBJ2-4; v_call: TRBV28
cdr3_aa: ASEGLATYNEQF; j_call: TRBJ2-1; v_call: TRBV2
cdr3_aa: ASSLAAGGRETQY; j_call: TRBJ2-5; v_call: TRBV7-9
cdr3_aa: VSAPMGNSPLH; j_call: TRBJ1-6; v_call: TRBV27
cdr3_aa: ASSPDGKVEQY; j_call: TRBJ2-4; v_call: TRBV7-9
cdr3_aa: ASSDFEGYEQY; j_call: TRBJ2-7; v_call: TRBV25-1
cdr3_aa: ASTWGSAQPQH; j_call: TRBJ1-5; v_call: TRBV6-1
cdr3_aa: ASSSYERNGGYYEQY; j_call: TRBJ2-7; v_call: TRBV7-8
cdr3_aa: ASSEAAWAKLSDNEQF; j_call: TRBJ2-1; v_call: TRBV2
cdr3_aa: ASSEAGDDNQPQH; j_call: TRBJ1-5; v_call: TRBV2
cdr3_aa: ASSYLAVLNTGELF; j_call: TRBJ2-2; v_call: TRBV6-5
cdr3_aa: ASSQSRGSANEQY; j_call: TRBJ2-7; v_call: TRBV4-1
cdr3_aa: ASSQDAVYEQY; j_call: TRBJ2-7; v_call: TRBV4-1
cdr3_aa: ASSLGTSGRAFVSYNEQF; j_call: TRBJ2-1; v_call: TRBV5-1